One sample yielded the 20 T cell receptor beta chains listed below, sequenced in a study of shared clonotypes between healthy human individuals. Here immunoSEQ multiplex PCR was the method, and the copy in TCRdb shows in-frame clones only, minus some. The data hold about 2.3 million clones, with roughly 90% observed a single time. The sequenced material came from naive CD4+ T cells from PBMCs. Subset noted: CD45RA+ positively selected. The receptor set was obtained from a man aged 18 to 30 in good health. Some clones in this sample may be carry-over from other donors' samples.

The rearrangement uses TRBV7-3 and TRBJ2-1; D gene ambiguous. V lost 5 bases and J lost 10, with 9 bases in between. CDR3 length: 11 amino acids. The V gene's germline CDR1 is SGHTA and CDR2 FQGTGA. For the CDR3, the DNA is TGTGCCAGCAGCGACGGGTGGGAGCAGTTCTTC. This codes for CASSDGWEQFF. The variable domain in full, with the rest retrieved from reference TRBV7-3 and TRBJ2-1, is GAGVSQTPSNKVTEKGKYVELRCDPISGHTALYWYRQSLGQGPEFLIYFQGTGAADDSGLPNDRFFAVRPEGSVSTLKIQRTERGDSAVYLCASSDGWEQFFGPGTRLTVL.

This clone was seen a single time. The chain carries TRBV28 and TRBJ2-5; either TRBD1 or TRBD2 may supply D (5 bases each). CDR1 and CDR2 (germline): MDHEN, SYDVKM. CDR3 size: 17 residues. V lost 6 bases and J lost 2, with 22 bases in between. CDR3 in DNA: TGTGCCAGCAGCAAGAGGGGCGGCGGCGTGAGACAAGAGACCCAGTACTTC. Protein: CASSKRGGGVRQETQYF. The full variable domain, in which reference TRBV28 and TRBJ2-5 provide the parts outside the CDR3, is DVKVTQSSRYLVKRTGEKVFLECVQDMDHENMFWYRQDPGLGLRLIYFSYDVKMKEKGDIPEGYSVSREKKERFSLILESASTNQTSMYLCASSKRGGGVRQETQYFGPGTRLLVL.

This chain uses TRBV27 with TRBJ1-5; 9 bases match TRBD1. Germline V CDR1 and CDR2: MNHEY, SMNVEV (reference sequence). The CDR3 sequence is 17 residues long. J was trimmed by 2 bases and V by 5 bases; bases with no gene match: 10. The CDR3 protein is CASSPRTGEEGNQPQHF. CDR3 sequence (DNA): TGTGCCAGCAGTCCGCGGACAGGGGAAGAGGGCAATCAGCCCCAGCATTTT.

CDR3 sequence: CASSLALSNQPQHF. Here the CDR3 DNA reads TGTGCCAGCAGCTTAGCACTTAGCAATCAGCCCCAGCATTTT. The rearrangement joins TRBV7-3 to TRBJ1-5; no firm D call. In germline, CDR1 is SGHTA, CDR2 FQGTGA. This CDR3 spans 14 amino acids. The V end lost 2 bases, the J end lost 0 bases, and 5 bases lay between the germline ends.

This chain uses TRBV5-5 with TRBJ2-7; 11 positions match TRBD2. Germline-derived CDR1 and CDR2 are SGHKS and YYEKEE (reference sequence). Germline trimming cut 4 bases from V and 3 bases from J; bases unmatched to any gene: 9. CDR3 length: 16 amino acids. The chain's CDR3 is CASSPTGTSGFYEQYF. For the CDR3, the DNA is TGTGCCAGCAGCCCCACAGGGACTAGCGGATTCTACGAGCAGTACTTC.

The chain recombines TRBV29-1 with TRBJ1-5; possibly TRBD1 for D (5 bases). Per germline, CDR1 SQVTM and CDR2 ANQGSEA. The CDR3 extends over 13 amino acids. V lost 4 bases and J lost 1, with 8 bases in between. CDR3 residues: CSVVGASNQPQHF. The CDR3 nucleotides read TGCAGCGTTGTAGGGGCGAGCAATCAGCCCCAGCATTTT.

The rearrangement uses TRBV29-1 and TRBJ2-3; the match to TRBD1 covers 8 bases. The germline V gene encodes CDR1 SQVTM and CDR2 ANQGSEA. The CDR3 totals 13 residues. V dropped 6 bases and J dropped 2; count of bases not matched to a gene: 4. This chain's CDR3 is CSVTGDDTDTQYF. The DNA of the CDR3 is TGCAGCGTGACAGGGGATGACACAGATACGCAGTATTTT.

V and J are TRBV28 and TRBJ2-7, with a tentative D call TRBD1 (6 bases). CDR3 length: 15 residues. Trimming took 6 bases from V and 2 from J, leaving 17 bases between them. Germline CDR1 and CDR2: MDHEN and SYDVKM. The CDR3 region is CASSLTSGQPYEQYF. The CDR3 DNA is TGTGCCAGCAGCCTGACGAGCGGACAGCCCTACGAGCAGTACTTC. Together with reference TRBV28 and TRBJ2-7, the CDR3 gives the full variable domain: DVKVTQSSRYLVKRTGEKVFLECVQDMDHENMFWYRQDPGLGLRLIYFSYDVKMKEKGDIPEGYSVSREKKERFSLILESASTNQTSMYLCASSLTSGQPYEQYFGPGTRLTVT.

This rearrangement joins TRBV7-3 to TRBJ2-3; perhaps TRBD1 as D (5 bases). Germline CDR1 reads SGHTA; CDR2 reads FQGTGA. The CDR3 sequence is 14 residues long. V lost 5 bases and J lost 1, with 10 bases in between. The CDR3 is CASSVEGGTDTQYF. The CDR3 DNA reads TGTGCCAGCAGCGTGGAAGGGGGCACAGATACGCAGTATTTT.

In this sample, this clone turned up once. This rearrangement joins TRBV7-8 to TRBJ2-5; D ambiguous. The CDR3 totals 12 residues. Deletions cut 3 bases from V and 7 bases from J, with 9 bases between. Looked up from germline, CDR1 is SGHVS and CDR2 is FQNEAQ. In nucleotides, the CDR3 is TGTGCCAGCAGCTTCCCTTTAGGGACCCAGTACTTC. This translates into CASSFPLGTQYF. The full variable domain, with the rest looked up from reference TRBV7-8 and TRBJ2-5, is GAGVSQSPRYKVAKRGQDVALRCDPISGHVSLFWYQQALGQGPEFLTYFQNEAQLDKSGLPSDRFFAERPEGSVSTLKIQRTQQEDSAVYLCASSFPLGTQYFGPGTRLLVL.

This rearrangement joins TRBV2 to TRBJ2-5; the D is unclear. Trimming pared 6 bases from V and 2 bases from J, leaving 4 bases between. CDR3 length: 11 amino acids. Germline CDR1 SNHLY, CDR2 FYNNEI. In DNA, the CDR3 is TGTGCCAGCAGGTTACAAGAGACCCAGTACTTC. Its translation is CASRLQETQYF.

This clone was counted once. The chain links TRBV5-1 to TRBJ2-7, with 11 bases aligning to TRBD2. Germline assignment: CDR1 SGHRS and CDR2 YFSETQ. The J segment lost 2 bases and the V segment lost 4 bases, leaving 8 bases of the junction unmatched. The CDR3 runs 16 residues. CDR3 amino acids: CASSESGLAVTYEQYF. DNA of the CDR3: TGCGCCAGCAGCGAATCGGGACTAGCGGTTACCTACGAGCAGTACTTC.

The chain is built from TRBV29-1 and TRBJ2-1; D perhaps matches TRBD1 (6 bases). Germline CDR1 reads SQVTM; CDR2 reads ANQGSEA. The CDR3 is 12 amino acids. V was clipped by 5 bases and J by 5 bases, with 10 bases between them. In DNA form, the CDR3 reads TGCAGCGTTAGCCAGGGGCACAATGAGCAGTTCTTC. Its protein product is CSVSQGHNEQFF.

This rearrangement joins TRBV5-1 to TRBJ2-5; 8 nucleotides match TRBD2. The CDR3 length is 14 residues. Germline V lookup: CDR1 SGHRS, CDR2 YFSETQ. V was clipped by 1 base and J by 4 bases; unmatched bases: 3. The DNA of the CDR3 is TGCGCCAGCAGCTTGATCCTAGCGGGAGAGACCCAGTACTTC. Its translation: CASSLILAGETQYF.

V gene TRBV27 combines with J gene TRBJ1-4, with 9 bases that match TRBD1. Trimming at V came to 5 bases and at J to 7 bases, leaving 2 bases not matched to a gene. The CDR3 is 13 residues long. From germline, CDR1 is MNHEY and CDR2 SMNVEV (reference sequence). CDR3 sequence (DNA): TGTGCCAGCAGTCCGGGACAGGGTGAAAAACTGTTTTTT. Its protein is CASSPGQGEKLFF.

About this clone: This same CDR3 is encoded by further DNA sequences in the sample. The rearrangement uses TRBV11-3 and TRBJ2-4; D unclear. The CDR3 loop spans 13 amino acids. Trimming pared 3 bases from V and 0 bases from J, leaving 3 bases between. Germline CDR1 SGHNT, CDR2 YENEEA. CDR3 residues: CASSLTAKNIQYF. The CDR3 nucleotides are TGTGCCAGCAGCTTGACAGCCAAAAACATTCAGTACTTC.

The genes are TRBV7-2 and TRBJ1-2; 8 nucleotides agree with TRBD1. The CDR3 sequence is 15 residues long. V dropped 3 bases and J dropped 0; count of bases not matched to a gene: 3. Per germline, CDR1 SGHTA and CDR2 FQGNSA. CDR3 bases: TGTGCCAGCAGCTTGGGGGACAGGACTAACTATGGCTACACCTTC. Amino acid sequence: CASSLGDRTNYGYTF.

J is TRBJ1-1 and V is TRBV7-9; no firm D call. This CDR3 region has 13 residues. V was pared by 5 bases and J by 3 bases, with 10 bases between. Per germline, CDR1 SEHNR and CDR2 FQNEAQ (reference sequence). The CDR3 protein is CASSQTVDTEAFF. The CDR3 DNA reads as TGTGCCAGCAGCCAAACAGTGGACACTGAAGCTTTCTTT.

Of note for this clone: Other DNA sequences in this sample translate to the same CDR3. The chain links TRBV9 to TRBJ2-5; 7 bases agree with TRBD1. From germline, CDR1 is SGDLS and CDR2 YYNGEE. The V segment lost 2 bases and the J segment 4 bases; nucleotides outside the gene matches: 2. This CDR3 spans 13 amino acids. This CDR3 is CASSVGDRETQYF. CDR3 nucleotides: TGTGCCAGCAGCGTGGGGGACAGAGAGACCCAGTACTTC.

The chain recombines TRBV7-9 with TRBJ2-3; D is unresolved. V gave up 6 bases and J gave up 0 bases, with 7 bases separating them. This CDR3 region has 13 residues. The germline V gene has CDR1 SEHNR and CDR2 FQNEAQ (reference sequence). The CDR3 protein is CASSSPSTDTQYF. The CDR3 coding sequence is TGTGCCAGCAGTTCCCCTAGCACAGATACGCAGTATTTT. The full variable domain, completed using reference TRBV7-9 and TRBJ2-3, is DTGVSQNPRHKITKRGQNVTFRCDPISEHNRLYWYRQTLGQGPEFLTYFQNEAQLEKSRLLSDRFSAERPKGSFSTLEIQRTEQGDSAMYLCASSSPSTDTQYFGPGTRLTVL.